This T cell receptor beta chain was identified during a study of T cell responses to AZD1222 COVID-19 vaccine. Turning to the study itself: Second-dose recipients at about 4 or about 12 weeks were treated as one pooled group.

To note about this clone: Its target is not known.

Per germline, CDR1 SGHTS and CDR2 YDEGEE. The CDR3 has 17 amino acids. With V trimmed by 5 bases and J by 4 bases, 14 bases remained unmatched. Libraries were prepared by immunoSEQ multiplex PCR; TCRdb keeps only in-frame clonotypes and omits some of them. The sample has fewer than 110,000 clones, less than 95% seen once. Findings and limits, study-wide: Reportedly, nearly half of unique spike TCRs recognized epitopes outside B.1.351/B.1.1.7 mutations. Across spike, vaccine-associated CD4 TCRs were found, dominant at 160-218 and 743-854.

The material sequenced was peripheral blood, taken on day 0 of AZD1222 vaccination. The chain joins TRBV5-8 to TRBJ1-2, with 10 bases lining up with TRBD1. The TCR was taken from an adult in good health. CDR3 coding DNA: TGTGCCAGCAGGCTAAAATACCGGGACAGGGGAATCTATGGCTACACCTTC. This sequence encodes CASRLKYRDRGIYGYTF.